Listed here are 17 T cell receptor beta chains from one sample, sequenced in a study of blood T cell repertoires in COVID-19. Assay: immunoSEQ multiplex PCR; the TCRdb copy retains only in-frame clones and omits some. The data show 130,000 to 150,000 clones, with around four fifths seen just once and around 3.1% held by the top ten. Sequenced sample: peripheral blood. Receptor source: a woman aged 40 to 50 with active or convalescent COVID-19.

This chain uses TRBV3-1 (or the pseudogene TRBV3-2) with TRBJ1-1, with 10 nucleotides matching TRBD1. The V segment lost 3 bases and the J segment 10 bases; nucleotides outside the gene matches: 8. CDR3 size: 14 residues. Germline V lookup: CDR1 LGHDT, CDR2 YNNKEL (reference sequence). CDR3 region: CASSHSDRGRRAFF. Written as DNA, the CDR3 is TGTGCCAGCAGCCATTCTGACAGGGGGCGAAGAGCTTTCTTT.

The rearrangement joins TRBV7-9 to TRBJ1-6; tentative D call: TRBD1 (5 bases). V shed 5 bases and J shed 8 bases, with 10 bases lying between them. The CDR3 consists of 13 residues. Germline-derived CDR1 and CDR2 are SEHNR and FQNEAQ (reference sequence). CDR3 in amino acids: CASSQTEHSPLHF. CDR3 sequence (DNA): TGTGCCAGCAGCCAGACAGAGCATTCACCCCTCCACTTT.

The chain has TRBV5-4 and TRBJ2-2; TRBD1 matches at 7 bases. Germline V CDR1 and CDR2: SGHNT, YYREEE (reference sequence). The V gene end was trimmed by 4 bases and the J gene end by 2 bases; junction bases not matched to a gene: 5. This CDR3 is 15 amino acids long. CDR3 nucleotide sequence: TGTGCCAGCAGCGGGGGACAGTTTAACACCGGGGAGCTGTTTTTT. Translating it yields CASSGGQFNTGELFF.

Only a few counts were recorded for this clone. Other DNA sequences in this specimen translate into the identical CDR3. CDR3 DNA sequence: TGTGCCAGCAGCCCCCGGCGGAGGAACACCATATATTTT. It codes for CASSPRRRNTIYF. This chain links TRBV7-9 with TRBJ1-3; D ambiguous. This CDR3 region has 13 residues. Germline V gene data show CDR1 as SEHNR and CDR2 as FQNEAQ (reference sequence). Trimming pared 5 bases from V and 7 bases from J, leaving 12 bases between.

The chain is built from TRBV5-1 and TRBJ2-6; possible D gene TRBD1, 5 bases. The CDR3 runs to 15 residues. Germline V gene sequence: CDR1 SGHRS, CDR2 YFSETQ. V lost 7 bases to trimming and J lost 0 bases, with 11 bases between them. The CDR3 DNA follows: TGCGCCAGCGGGGTTCAGGGCTCTGGGGCCAACGTCCTGACTTTC. Amino acid sequence: CASGVQGSGANVLTF.

This rearrangement joins TRBV3-1 (or the pseudogene TRBV3-2) to TRBJ2-1; D perhaps matches TRBD1 (6 bases). CDR3 size: 15 residues. Germline loops: CDR1 LGHDT, CDR2 YNNKEL (reference sequence). Trimming stripped 2 bases from V and 7 bases from J, with 15 bases between. Written as DNA, the CDR3 is TGTGCCAGCAGCCAAACAGGGACCCCAAAGAATGAGCAGTTCTTC. Amino acid sequence: CASSQTGTPKNEQFF.

The CDR3 coding sequence is TGTGCCAGCAGCCCAACGGGTAGCAATCAGCCCCAGCATTTT. Protein: CASSPTGSNQPQHF. The rearrangement uses TRBV7-2 and TRBJ1-5; D gene unclear. The CDR3 is 14 residues long. Trimming removed 5 bases at V and 0 bases at J, with 8 bases between. Germline V gives CDR1 SGHTA, CDR2 FQGNSA.

The rearrangement uses TRBV11-2 and TRBJ2-1, with TRBD2 matching 11 bases. Looked up from germline, CDR1 is SGHAT and CDR2 is FQNNGV. The CDR3 has 14 residues. V dropped 7 bases and J dropped 7; count of bases not matched to a gene: 6. CDR3 protein: CASNPSGRTNEQFF. The CDR3 bases are TGTGCCAGCAACCCTAGCGGGAGGACAAATGAGCAGTTCTTC.

The rearrangement joins TRBV9 to TRBJ2-1; perhaps TRBD2 as D (6 bases). Germline V gene lookup returns CDR1 SGDLS and CDR2 YYNGEE. Trimming pared 4 bases from V and 5 bases from J, leaving 19 bases between. The CDR3 sequence is 16 residues long. CDR3 in DNA: TGTGCCAGCAGCCCCCGGGGTCGGGGAGGTCACAATGAGCAGTTCTTC. Its protein product is CASSPRGRGGHNEQFF.

The chain links TRBV9 to TRBJ2-1; 11 bases fit TRBD1. Germline V CDR1 and CDR2: SGDLS, YYNGEE. The CDR3 extends over 14 amino acids. V shed 7 bases and J 0 bases; nucleotides not matched to a gene: 0. CDR3 region: CASGTGGSYNEQFF. CDR3 DNA: TGTGCCAGCGGGACAGGGGGCTCCTACAATGAGCAGTTCTTC. Variable domain in full (rest from reference TRBV9 and TRBJ2-1): DSGVTQTPKHLITATGQRVTLRCSPRSGDLSVYWYQQSLDQGLQFLIQYYNGEERAKGNILERFSAQQFPDLHSELNLSSLELGDSALYFCASGTGGSYNEQFFGPGTRLTVL.

The chain carries TRBV6-6 and TRBJ1-4, with TRBD1 matching 8 bases. There are 15 residues in the CDR3. Germline trimming cut 5 bases from V and 4 bases from J; bases unmatched to any gene: 6. Germline CDR1 is MNHNY and CDR2 is SVGAGI (reference sequence). The CDR3 DNA sequence: TGTGCCAGCAGTACGACAGGGGCCCTTAATGAAAAACTGTTTTTT. This sequence encodes CASSTTGALNEKLFF.

This clone was counted only a few times. V gene TRBV6-6 combines with J gene TRBJ1-3, with D tentatively TRBD1 (5 bases). V was shortened by 5 bases and J by 1 base, with 18 bases between the two germline ends. CDR3 length equals 17 residues. Germline V gene data show CDR1 as MNHNY and CDR2 as SVGAGI (reference sequence). The CDR3 DNA reads as TGTGCCAGCAGTCCCCGAAGGGGTACTGGTTCTGGAAACACCATATATTTT. The encoded protein is CASSPRRGTGSGNTIYF.

DNA of the CDR3: TGTGCCAGCTCACCCGGAGGGACCCCTGGGGCTGAAGCTTTCTTT. It yields the protein CASSPGGTPGAEAFF. This chain links TRBV18 with TRBJ1-1; possibly TRBD1 for D (5 bases). CDR1 KGHSH and CDR2 LQKENI come from the germline V gene. This CDR3 region has 15 residues. V was cut by 3 bases and J by 6 bases, with 17 bases left in between.

V and J are TRBV5-1 and TRBJ2-6, with D possibly matching TRBD1 (6 bases). V was clipped by 2 bases and J by 0 bases, with 6 bases between them. The CDR3 sequence is 15 residues long. CDR1 and CDR2 (germline): SGHRS, YFSETQ. CDR3 sequence: CASSLQGSGANVLTF. The CDR3 DNA is TGCGCCAGCAGCTTACAGGGCTCTGGGGCCAACGTCCTGACTTTC.

Turning to this clone: One end of the junction does not line up with germline, which may come from a read error. The V call is TRBV11-3, the J call TRBJ2-3; the match to TRBD2 covers 8 bases. The CDR3 loop spans 17 amino acids. Germline V CDR1 and CDR2: SGHNT, YENEEA. This chain's CDR3 is CASNLPRASGPTDTQYF. For the CDR3, the DNA is TGTGCCAGCAACTTACCCCGGGCTAGCGGGCCCACAGATACGCAGTATTTT.

The chain combines TRBV7-9 with TRBJ1-1; 8 positions match TRBD1. J was trimmed by 4 bases and V by 5 bases; bases with no gene match: 9. The CDR3 is made up of 15 amino acids. Germline V lookup: CDR1 SEHNR, CDR2 FQNEAQ (reference sequence). The CDR3 DNA is TGTGCCAGCAGCCTTCAGGGGGCAGGGGGCACTGAAGCTTTCTTT. It translates to CASSLQGAGGTEAFF.

This sequence joins TRBV28 and TRBJ2-1; the match to TRBD2 covers 9 bases. Germline V gene data show CDR1 as MDHEN and CDR2 as SYDVKM. CDR3 size: 17 residues. With V trimmed by 1 base and J by 3 bases, 7 bases remained unmatched. CDR3 bases: TGTGCCAGCAGTTTATTGGCTAGCGGGACTCGCTACAATGAGCAGTTCTTC. It encodes CASSLLASGTRYNEQFF.